This T cell receptor (beta chain) was recorded in a study of blood T cell repertoires in COVID-19 (dated by TCRdb to the early 2020s). Broadly, across the study: Collaborator samples came from the United States, Italy and Spain and covered acute and convalescent phases of COVID-19. The prospective study material was composed of cDNA or gDNA derived from T cells, B-cell-depleted T cells, or PBMCs. Deeply sampled blood TCRbeta repertoires from subjects exposed to, actively infected with, or recovered from COVID-19 were included in the dataset. The repertoires were released in a freely available public database intended as a resource for research on the immune response to SARS-CoV-2. Samples came from the ongoing ImmuneRACE study (first 160 participants) plus 1,254 subjects from 6 global collaborators. Sample metadata almost always included a de-identified subject ID, COVID-19 status, age in years and sex. Where available, HLA class I and class II types were taken from metadata supplied by the sample provider and were not determined by assay-based typing. The full study reports these points: The amount of clinical and demographic metadata varied by source and participant and was provided uncurated.

TCRbeta CDR3 regions were amplified from genomic DNA using the immunoSEQ Assay, a bias-controlled multiplex PCR. The original pipeline was this. The number of nucleated cells in each sample was estimated by amplification of reference gene primers within the assay. To quantify the absolute abundance of each unique TCRbeta CDR3 rearrangement, sequence reads were collapsed and filtered. For each sample, productive Simpson clonality was calculated as the square root of Simpson's diversity index over productive rearrangements. This is the immuneACCESS table as TCRdb keeps it, with only in-frame sequences that have V and J called. A part of the clones is gone; compared with another copy, unresolved V genes explain less than half, and the rest is unexplained. The DNA gave D and trimming, while V, J and clone size come from that table. This sample gives under 35,000 clones in total; 88% of them show up just once. The ten biggest clones cover approximately 6.2% of the sample.

About this clone: It lacks a known antigen. No base quality information exists; no much larger clone differs at one position.

Each collaborating institution followed its own protocols to collect whole blood in K2EDTA tubes. For TCRbeta analysis, collaborators shipped samples in one of three forms: frozen whole blood, isolated PBMCs, or DNA extracted from either of those sample types. Sequences were obtained from peripheral blood. The clonotype comes from a human donor in a cohort sampled during active COVID-19.

The DNA is TGTGCCAGCTCACCAGGCCATAACACTGAAGCTTTCTTT. This encodes CASSPGHNTEAFF. Recombination linked TRBV18 to TRBJ1-1, with no reliable assignment of the D segment. From the germline V gene, CDR1 is KGHSH and CDR2 is LQKENI. Between the V and J ends, shortened by 2 bases and 2 bases respectively, the junction contains 6 bases. The CDR3 sequence holds 13 residues, the cysteine and phenylalanine included. The only DNA kept is the CDR3, 39 bases in frame from the first base. Reference TRBV18 and TRBJ1-1 genes cover what lies past the CDR3, so the full variable domain is NAGVMQNPRHLVRRRGQEARLRCSPMKGHSHVYWYRQLPEEGLKFMVYLQKENIIDESGMPKERFSAEFPKEGPSILRIQQVVRGDSAAYFCASSPGHNTEAFFGQGTRLTVV.